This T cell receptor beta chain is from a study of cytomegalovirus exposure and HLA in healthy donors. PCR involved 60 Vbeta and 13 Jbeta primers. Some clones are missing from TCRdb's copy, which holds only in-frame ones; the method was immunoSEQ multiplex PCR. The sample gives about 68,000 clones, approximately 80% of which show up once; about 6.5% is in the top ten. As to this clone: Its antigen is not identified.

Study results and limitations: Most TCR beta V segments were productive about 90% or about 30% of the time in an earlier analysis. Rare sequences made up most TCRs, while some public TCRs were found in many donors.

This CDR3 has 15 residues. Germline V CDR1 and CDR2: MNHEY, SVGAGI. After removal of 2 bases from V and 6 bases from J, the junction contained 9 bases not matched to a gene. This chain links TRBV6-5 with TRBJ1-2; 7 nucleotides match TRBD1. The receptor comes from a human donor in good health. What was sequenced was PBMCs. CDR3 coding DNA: TGTGCCAGCAGTTACCTACCAACCAGGGGGAATGGCTACACCTTC. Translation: CASSYLPTRGNGYTF.